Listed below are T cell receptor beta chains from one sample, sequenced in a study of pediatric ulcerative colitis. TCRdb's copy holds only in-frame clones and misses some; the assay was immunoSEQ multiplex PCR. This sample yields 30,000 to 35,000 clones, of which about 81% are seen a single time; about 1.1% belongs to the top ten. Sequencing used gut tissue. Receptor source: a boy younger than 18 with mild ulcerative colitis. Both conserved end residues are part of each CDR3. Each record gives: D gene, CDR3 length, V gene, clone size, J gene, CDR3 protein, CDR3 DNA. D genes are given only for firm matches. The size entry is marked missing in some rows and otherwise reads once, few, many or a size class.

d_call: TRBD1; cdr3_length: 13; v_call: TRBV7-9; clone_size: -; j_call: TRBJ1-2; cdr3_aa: CASSTGQGNHRHF; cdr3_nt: TGTGCCAGCAGCACCGGACAGGGGAACCACCGCCACTTC
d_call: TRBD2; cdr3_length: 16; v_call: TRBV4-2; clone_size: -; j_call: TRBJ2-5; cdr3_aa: CASSQERSGGGETQYF; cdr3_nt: TGTGCCAGCAGCCAAGAGCGGTCGGGGGGAGGCGAGACCCAGTACTTC
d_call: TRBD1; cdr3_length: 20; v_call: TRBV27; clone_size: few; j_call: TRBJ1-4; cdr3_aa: CASPVGTDPLGPQTNEKLFF; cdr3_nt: TGTGCCAGCCCGGTAGGGACAGACCCTTTAGGGCCACAAACTAATGAAAAACTGTTTTTT
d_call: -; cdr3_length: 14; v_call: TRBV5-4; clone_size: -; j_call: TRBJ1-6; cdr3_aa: CASSLVGVAMPLHF; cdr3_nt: TGTGCCAGCAGCTTGGTTGGAGTTGCCATGCCCCTCCACTTT
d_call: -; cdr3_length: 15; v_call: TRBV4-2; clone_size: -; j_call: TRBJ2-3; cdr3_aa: CASSQEDQAPDTQYF; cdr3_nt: TGTGCCAGCAGCCAAGAGGACCAGGCTCCAGATACGCAGTATTTT
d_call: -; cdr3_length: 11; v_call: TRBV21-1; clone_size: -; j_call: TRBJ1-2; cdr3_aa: CASLPAYGYTF; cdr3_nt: TGTGCCAGCTTGCCAGCCTATGGCTACACCTTC
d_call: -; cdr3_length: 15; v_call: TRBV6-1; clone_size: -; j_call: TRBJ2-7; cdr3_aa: CASSDLGSGSYEQYF; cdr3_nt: TGTGCCAGCAGTGATTTGGGGTCAGGGTCCTACGAGCAGTACTTC
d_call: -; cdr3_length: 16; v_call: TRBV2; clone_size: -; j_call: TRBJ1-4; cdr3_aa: CASSERQPATNEKLFF; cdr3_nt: TGTGCCAGCAGTGAGCGACAGCCAGCAACTAATGAAAAACTGTTTTTT
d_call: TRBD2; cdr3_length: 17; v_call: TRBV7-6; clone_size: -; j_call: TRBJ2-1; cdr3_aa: CASSRNWGGSSYNEQFF; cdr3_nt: TGTGCCAGCAGCCGAAACTGGGGGGGAAGCTCCTACAATGAGCAGTTCTTC
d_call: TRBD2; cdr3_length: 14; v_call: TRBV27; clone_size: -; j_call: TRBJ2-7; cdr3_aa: CASSFGGGSYEQYF; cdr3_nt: TGTGCCAGCAGCTTTGGGGGGGGATCCTACGAGCAGTACTTC
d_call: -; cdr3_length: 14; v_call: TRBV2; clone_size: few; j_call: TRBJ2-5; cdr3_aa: CASKELDPQETQYF; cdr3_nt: TGTGCCAGCAAAGAACTAGACCCTCAAGAGACCCAGTACTTC
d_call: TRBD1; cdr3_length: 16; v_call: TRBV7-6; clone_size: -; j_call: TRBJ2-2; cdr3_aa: CASSSTGGSNTGELFF; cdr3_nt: TGTGCCAGCAGCTCCACAGGGGGTAGCAACACCGGGGAGCTGTTTTTT
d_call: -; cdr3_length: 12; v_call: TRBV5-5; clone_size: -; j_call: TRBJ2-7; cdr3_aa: CASSLLFYEQYF; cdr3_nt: TGTGCCAGCAGCTTGCTGTTCTACGAGCAGTACTTC
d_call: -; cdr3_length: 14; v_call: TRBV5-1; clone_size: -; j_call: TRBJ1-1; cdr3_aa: CASSLGHINTEAFF; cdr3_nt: TGCGCCAGCAGCTTGGGGCATATTAACACTGAAGCTTTCTTT
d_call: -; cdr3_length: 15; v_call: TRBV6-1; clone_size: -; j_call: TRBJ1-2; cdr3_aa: CASSEDTARSYGYTF; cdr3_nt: TGTGCCAGCAGTGAAGATACAGCCCGTTCCTATGGCTACACCTTC
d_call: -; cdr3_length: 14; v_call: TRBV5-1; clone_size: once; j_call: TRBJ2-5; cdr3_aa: CASSLRGRGETQYF; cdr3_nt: TGCGCCAGCAGTCTGAGAGGGAGAGGGGAGACCCAGTACTTC
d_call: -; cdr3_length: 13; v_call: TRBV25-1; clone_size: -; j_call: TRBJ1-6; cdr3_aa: CASSELWFSPLHF; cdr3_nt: TGTGCCAGCAGTGAATTGTGGTTTTCACCCCTCCACTTT
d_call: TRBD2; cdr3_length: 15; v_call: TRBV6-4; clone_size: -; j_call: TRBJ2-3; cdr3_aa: CASSEVGGGTDTQYF; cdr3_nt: TGTGCCAGCAGTGAAGTCGGGGGAGGGACAGATACGCAGTATTTT
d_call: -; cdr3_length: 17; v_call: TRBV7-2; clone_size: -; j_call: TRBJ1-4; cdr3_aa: CASFVSGRRNCNEKLFF; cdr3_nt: TGTGCCAGCTTTGTTTCGGGCCGTCGAAATTGTAATGAAAAACTGTTTTTT
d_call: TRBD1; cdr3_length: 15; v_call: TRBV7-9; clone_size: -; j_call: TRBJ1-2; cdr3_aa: CASNENRGHDYGYTF; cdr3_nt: TGTGCCAGCAACGAAAACAGGGGGCATGACTATGGCTACACCTTC